The 3 T cell receptor beta chains presented below share a single source sample, sequenced in a study of response to subunit inactivated influenza vaccine. Via MiXCR, TCRdb re-called the RT-PCR reads, giving one row per CDR3 protein. The data hold roughly 500,000 distinct CDR3 sequences, with 16% observed a single time. The source was CD4+ T cells sorted from PBMCs, collected roughly 24 months after vaccination. These receptors originate from a man in his fifties or sixties who received an inactivated influenza vaccine.

This clonotype was observed many times. V gene TRBV4-1 combines with J gene TRBJ1-2; D unresolved. The CDR3 contains 15 residues. Between the trimmed V and J ends, which lost 4 bases and 4 bases, there was a span of 16 bases. Germline V CDR1 and CDR2: MGHRA, YSYEKL. CDR3 in DNA: TGCGCCAGCAGCCCGTCTTTAGGCGTGGGCTATGGCTACACCTTC. This translates into CASSPSLGVGYGYTF.

This clonotype was detected a few times. The V call is TRBV9, the J call TRBJ2-5; D not certain. V gave up 2 bases and J gave up 5 bases, with 10 bases separating them. The CDR3 has 13 amino acids. Germline lookup yields CDR1 SGDLS and CDR2 YYNGEE. The CDR3 region has the DNA TGTGCCAGCAGCGTTCATATCGGGGAGACCCAGTACTTC. Amino acid sequence: CASSVHIGETQYF.

This clonotype was counted a few times. This chain joins TRBV15 and TRBJ2-2; D unresolved. This CDR3 is built from 14 residues. Trimming pared 5 bases from V and 4 bases from J, leaving 11 bases between. Looked up from germline, CDR1 is LNHNV and CDR2 is YYDKDF (reference sequence). The CDR3 is CATSGDKVTGELFF. The DNA of the CDR3 is TGTGCCACCAGCGGGGATAAAGTCACCGGGGAGCTGTTTTTT.